This passage covers 22 T cell receptor beta chains from one sample sequenced in a study of cytomegalovirus exposure and HLA in healthy donors. The PCR had 60 Vbeta and 13 Jbeta primers. Using immunoSEQ multiplex PCR, the repertoire was profiled, and TCRdb retains in-frame clones only, with some absent. The profile covers some 170,000 clones, with almost 80% appearing a single time and 1.3% taken by the ten largest. The sequenced sample consisted of PBMCs. These receptors all stem from a woman in her fifties or sixties in good health and CMV-seronegative.

This sequence joins TRBV9 and TRBJ1-6, with D perhaps matching TRBD1 (5 bases). This CDR3 is 16 amino acids long. Deletions cut 0 bases from V and 4 bases from J, with 11 bases between. In germline, CDR1 is SGDLS, CDR2 YYNGEE. CDR3 DNA: TGTGCCAGCAGCGTAGCTTTGACAGCGTATAATTCACCCCTCCACTTT. Its translation is CASSVALTAYNSPLHF.

This clone appeared a single time. The chain is built from TRBV7-2 and TRBJ2-1; 7 positions agree with TRBD1. The CDR3 consists of 13 residues. Looked up from germline, CDR1 is SGHTA and CDR2 is FQGNSA. V was clipped by 6 bases and J by 9 bases; unmatched bases: 8. DNA of the CDR3: TGTGCCAGCAGGCAACAAGGGACAGCTGAGCAGTTCTTC. Translation gives CASRQQGTAEQFF.

The chain has TRBV5-4 and TRBJ1-2; D perhaps matches TRBD1 (5 bases). The CDR3 runs to 14 residues. The germline V and J ends were trimmed by 4 bases and 5 bases, with 15 bases remaining between them. In germline, CDR1 is SGHNT, CDR2 YYREEE (reference sequence). CDR3 DNA: TGTGCCAGCAGCGGTCAGGGTGTTGGGTATGGCTACACCTTC. This translates into CASSGQGVGYGYTF. The full variable domain, its missing parts supplied by reference TRBV5-4 and TRBJ1-2, is ETGVTQSPTHLIKTRGQQVTLRCSSQSGHNTVSWYQQALGQGPQFIFQYYREEENGRGNFPPRFSGLQFPNYSSELNVNALELDDSALYLCASSGQGVGYGYTFGSGTRLTVV.

V usage is TRBV28 and J usage is TRBJ2-3; no clear D gene. The germline CDR1 and CDR2 sequences are MDHEN and SYDVKM. The V end was cut by 4 bases, the J end by 6 bases, with 11 bases between. The CDR3 is 13 residues long. For the CDR3, the DNA is TGTGCCAGCAGTTCTGTTAGTCGGGATACGCAGTATTTT. This gives the protein CASSSVSRDTQYF.

The count of this clone is one. The chain employs TRBV6-5 and TRBJ2-7; D perhaps matches TRBD1 (6 bases). Germline assignment: CDR1 MNHEY and CDR2 SVGAGI. This CDR3 region has 15 residues. Trimming pared 6 bases from V and 3 bases from J, leaving 18 bases between. The CDR3 reads CASSYRGQGGYEQYF. In DNA form, the CDR3 reads TGTGCCAGCAGCTATCGGGGTCAAGGGGGCTACGAGCAGTACTTC.

For the CDR3, the DNA is TGTGCCAGTAGTGAGGGTGGGGGCGCGAGTGAAAAACTGTTTTTT. Translating it yields CASSEGGGASEKLFF. This chain joins TRBV19 and TRBJ1-4; possible D gene TRBD1, 6 bases. The CDR3 is made up of 15 amino acids. Deletions cut 5 bases from V and 7 bases from J, with 17 bases between. Germline CDR1 and CDR2: LNHDA and SQIVND (reference sequence).

This clone was recorded a few times. The V gene is TRBV10-3, the J gene TRBJ2-2; 9 bases match TRBD2. V lost 5 bases to trimming and J lost 4 bases; unmatched junction nucleotides: 14. CDR3 length equals 18 residues. CDR1 is ENHRY and CDR2 is SYGVKD in the germline V gene. The CDR3 coding sequence is TGTGCCATCAGTACGGGGGGAGCGGGGGGCCTGAGCACCGGGGAGCTGTTTTTT. It is translated as CAISTGGAGGLSTGELFF.

The rearrangement uses TRBV6-6 and TRBJ1-1; D ambiguous. Trimming took off 2 bases at V and 3 bases at J, with 10 bases between the two ends. This CDR3 is 14 amino acids long. Germline CDR1 is MNHNY and CDR2 is SVGAGI (reference sequence). The CDR3 DNA reads as TGTGCCAGCAGTTACGCAGGAGGTTACACTGAAGCTTTCTTT. Translation gives CASSYAGGYTEAFF.

This clone has only a few counts. This chain links TRBV11-2 with TRBJ2-7, with 10 bases matching TRBD1. Germline loops: CDR1 SGHAT, CDR2 FQNNGV. The ends lost 1 base at V and 2 bases at J; junction bases unmatched: 5. This CDR3 comprises 16 residues. The CDR3 spells CASSLVPGQGTYEQYF. The CDR3 DNA follows: TGTGCCAGCAGCTTAGTTCCGGGACAGGGGACCTACGAGCAGTACTTC.

The chain joins TRBV30 to TRBJ1-5; D perhaps matches TRBD1 (5 bases). CDR1 and CDR2 from the germline V gene are GTSNPN and SVGIG (reference sequence). The CDR3 length is 14 residues. The V end lost 4 bases, the J end lost 3 bases, and 13 bases lay between the germline ends. The CDR3 DNA reads TGTGCCTGGACGGCGGGGGGTAACAATCAGCCCCAGCATTTT. It encodes CAWTAGGNNQPQHF.

The chain joins TRBV28 to TRBJ2-1, with D possibly matching TRBD1 (6 bases). The germline gives CDR1 MDHEN, CDR2 SYDVKM. V was clipped by 3 bases and J by 4 bases, with 10 bases between them. The CDR3 spans 14 residues. In nucleotides, the CDR3 is TGTGCCAGCAGTTTCAGGGGACCTTACAATGAGCAGTTCTTC. Its protein is CASSFRGPYNEQFF.

The gene calls are TRBV7-6 and TRBJ2-7; tentatively, D is TRBD1 (5 bases). Germline CDR1 SGHVS, CDR2 FNYEAQ. Trimming stripped 2 bases from V and 0 bases from J, with 17 bases between. The CDR3 consists of 17 residues. CDR3 loop: CASSLRGDIFRSYEQYF. The CDR3, as DNA: TGTGCCAGCAGCTTAAGGGGTGACATTTTTCGCTCCTACGAGCAGTACTTC.

The chain combines TRBV25-1 with TRBJ2-7, with 7 bases matching TRBD1. Germline CDR1 is MGHDK and CDR2 is SYGVNS. There are 13 residues in the CDR3. After removal of 4 bases from V and 3 bases from J, the junction contained 3 bases not matched to a gene. The CDR3 sequence is CASSAAGGYEQYF. In DNA form, the CDR3 reads TGTGCCAGCAGTGCCGCAGGGGGCTACGAGCAGTACTTC.

The chain is built from TRBV6-1 and TRBJ2-1; 9 bases are shared with TRBD2. V shed 8 bases and J 5 bases; nucleotides not matched to a gene: 10. The CDR3 is 15 amino acids. Germline V gives CDR1 MNHNS, CDR2 SASEGT. The CDR3 bases are TGTGCCAGCTTCAAAGGGGCTAGCGGGGACAATGAGCAGTTCTTC. This encodes CASFKGASGDNEQFF.

The chain carries TRBV7-3 and TRBJ2-3; a weak D match, TRBD2 (7 bases). V gave up 0 bases and J gave up 5 bases, with 15 bases separating them. The CDR3 totals 16 residues. Germline values: CDR1 SGHTA, CDR2 FQGTGA. CDR3 DNA sequence: TGTGCCAGCAGCTTAACGGGGGCGGGAGTAGGAGATACGCAGTATTTT. This translates into CASSLTGAGVGDTQYF.

The chain employs TRBV6-1 and TRBJ1-5; TRBD1 agrees at 10 bases. The trim removed 8 bases at V and 11 bases at J, leaving 9 bases unmatched. This CDR3 spans 13 amino acids. Germline V gene data show CDR1 as MNHNS and CDR2 as SASEGT. Here the CDR3 DNA reads TGTGCCAGCGGACAGGGGGAAGTAGTGGCCCAGCATTTT. It encodes CASGQGEVVAQHF.

The chain uses TRBV28 and TRBJ1-5; 9 bases are shared with TRBD1. V lost 3 bases, J lost 6 bases, and 6 bases stayed unmatched. Germline loops: CDR1 MDHEN, CDR2 SYDVKM. The CDR3 sequence is 15 residues long. The DNA for the CDR3 is TGTGCCAGCAGTTTCCGGGACAGGGCGACTCAGCCCCAGCATTTT. It yields the protein CASSFRDRATQPQHF.

The rearrangement joins TRBV19 to TRBJ2-3; no clear D. V dropped 5 bases and J dropped 6 bases, with 3 bases sitting between them. Germline values: CDR1 LNHDA, CDR2 SQIVND (reference sequence). CDR3 length equals 10 residues. The CDR3 region has the DNA TGTGCCAGTAGTCAGGATACGCAGTATTTT. Protein: CASSQDTQYF. Variable domain in full (rest from reference TRBV19 and TRBJ2-3): DGGITQSPKYLFRKEGQNVTLSCEQNLNHDAMYWYRQDPGQGLRLIYYSQIVNDFQKGDIAEGYSVSREKKESFPLTVTSAQKNPTAFYLCASSQDTQYFGPGTRLTVL.

This sequence joins TRBV20-1 and TRBJ2-1; TRBD1 aligns across 8 bases. The CDR3 spans 11 residues. Trimming at V came to 4 bases and at J to 15 bases, leaving 8 bases not matched to a gene. Germline loops: CDR1 DFQATT, CDR2 SNEGSKA (reference sequence). CDR3 nucleotides: TGCAGTGCTAAATCCGGGACAGGTCTGTTCTTC. It yields the protein CSAKSGTGLFF.

The chain carries TRBV15 and TRBJ2-5; 7 bases agree with TRBD1. Per the germline V gene, CDR1 is LNHNV and CDR2 is YYDKDF (reference sequence). With V trimmed by 4 bases and J by 1 base, 6 bases remained unmatched. The CDR3 covers 15 residues. The CDR3: CATSNRQGSQETQYF. The CDR3 DNA follows: TGTGCCACCAGCAACCGACAGGGATCCCAAGAGACCCAGTACTTC.

This chain connects TRBV4-3 to TRBJ1-1; no definite D call. Germline V lookup: CDR1 LGHNA, CDR2 YSLEER. Deletions cut 8 bases from V and 0 bases from J, with 19 bases between. The CDR3 has 16 residues. The CDR3 sequence is CASGDQPPPLNTEAFF. CDR3 DNA: TGCGCCAGCGGAGATCAGCCACCCCCTTTGAACACTGAAGCTTTCTTT.

V gene TRBV7-8 combines with J gene TRBJ2-7; D unresolved. The CDR3 contains 14 residues. Trimming left V 3 bases short and J 0 bases short, with 9 bases between. Germline lookup yields CDR1 SGHVS and CDR2 FQNEAQ. In DNA form, the CDR3 reads TGTGCCAGCAGCTTTTTACCGAGCTCCTACGAGCAGTACTTC. Translation gives CASSFLPSSYEQYF.